This T cell receptor (beta chain) derives from a study of monozygotic twins with inflammatory bowel disease. Overall study results and limits: The analysis yielded no support for one strong signal or clonotype associated with IBD.

CDR1 is SGHTA and CDR2 is FQGNSA in the germline V gene. The CDR3 is 14 amino acids. On this clonotype itself: What it recognizes is unknown.

cDNA encoding TCRalpha and TCRbeta underwent two nested PCRs of roughly 15 and 9 cycles, each of which was followed by bead purification. TCRdb re-called the 5' RACE reads; every CDR3 protein appears as one record, without DNA. The specimen's table records some 440,000 distinct CDR3 sequences. What was sequenced was blood. This chain connects TRBV7-2 to TRBJ2-7; the D gene TCRdb calls, TRBD2, cannot be checked with no DNA. This TCR was sampled from a human donor with ulcerative colitis or Crohn's disease, or a healthy co-twin of an affected twin (not recorded which). The CDR3 sequence is CASSSDFSGSEQYF.